This entry describes one T cell receptor beta chain. The record originates from a study of blood T cell repertoires in COVID-19. Only in-frame clones appear in the TCRdb table, and some are missing; sequencing was by immunoSEQ multiplex PCR. This sample has roughly 250,000 clones, with approximately 88% found just once. The germline V gene has CDR1 MNHNS and CDR2 SASEGT. V was shortened by 5 bases and J by 12 bases, with 11 bases between the two germline ends. The CDR3 loop spans 11 amino acids. The origin of this receptor is a woman aged 35 to 49 with acute COVID-19. This rearrangement joins TRBV6-1 to TRBJ2-1; D uncertain. Sequenced: PBMCs or T cells enriched from blood (not recorded which). CDR3 DNA sequence: TGTGCCAGCAGTTACGCCCGGTGGCAGTTCTTC. It encodes CASSYARWQFF.